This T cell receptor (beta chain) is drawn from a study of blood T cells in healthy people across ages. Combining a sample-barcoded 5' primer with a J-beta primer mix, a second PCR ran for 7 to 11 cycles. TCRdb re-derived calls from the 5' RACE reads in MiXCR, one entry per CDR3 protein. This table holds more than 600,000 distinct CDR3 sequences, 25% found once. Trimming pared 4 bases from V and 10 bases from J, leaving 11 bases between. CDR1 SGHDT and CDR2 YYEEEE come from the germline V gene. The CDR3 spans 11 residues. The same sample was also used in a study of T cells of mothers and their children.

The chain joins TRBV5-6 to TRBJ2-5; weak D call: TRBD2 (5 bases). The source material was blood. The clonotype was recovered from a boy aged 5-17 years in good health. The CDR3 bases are TGTGCCAGCAGCAACGCGGAGGACCAGTACTTC. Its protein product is CASSNAEDQYF. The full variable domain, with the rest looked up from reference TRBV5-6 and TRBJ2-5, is DAGVTQSPTHLIKTRGQQVTLRCSPKSGHDTVSWYQQALGQGPQFIFQYYEEEERQRGNFPDRFSGHQFPNYSSELNVNALLLGDSALYLCASSNAEDQYFGPGTRLLVL.